Listed here are 21 T cell receptor beta chains from one sample, sequenced in a study of blood T cell repertoires in COVID-19. The repertoire was sequenced with immunoSEQ multiplex PCR; TCRdb's copy has only in-frame clones and lacks some. The sample consists of roughly 140,000 clones, 86% of them appearing once. Sequencing was carried out using peripheral blood. The source is a man in his 70s with acute or convalescent COVID-19.

CDR3 in DNA: TGCGCCAGCAGACAGGGAATGCCCTACGAGCAGTACTTC. It specifies CASRQGMPYEQYF. The chain recombines TRBV5-1 with TRBJ2-7, with a weak D call TRBD1 (6 bases). Deletions cut 5 bases from V and 2 bases from J, with 11 bases between. Germline CDR1 and CDR2: SGHRS and YFSETQ. This CDR3 spans 13 amino acids.

This clone has only one observation. The J gene is TRBJ2-7, the V gene TRBV4-1; 10 bases are shared with TRBD1. Germline V gene sequence: CDR1 MGHRA, CDR2 YSYEKL. CDR3 size: 15 residues. Trimming removed 1 base from V and 6 bases from J; junction bases left unmatched: 6. The DNA for the CDR3 is TGCGCCAGCAGCCAAGCCGGGACAGGGGTACTCGAGCAGTACTTC. Translation gives CASSQAGTGVLEQYF.

This chain links TRBV6-5 with TRBJ2-7; D is possibly TRBD1 (6 bases). Trimming shortened V by 6 bases and J by 2 bases, and 8 bases separated the two germline ends. Germline CDR1 and CDR2: MNHEY and SVGAGI. The CDR3 consists of 12 residues. The CDR3 DNA reads as TGTGCCAGCAGCTGGACAGCCTACGAGCAGTACTTC. It translates to CASSWTAYEQYF.

This rearrangement joins TRBV7-2 to TRBJ2-3, with 12 nucleotides matching TRBD2. The CDR3 contains 16 residues. V lost 5 bases to trimming and J lost 5 bases; unmatched junction nucleotides: 8. CDR1 and CDR2 from the germline V gene are SGHTA and FQGNSA. The CDR3 DNA reads TGTGCCAGCAGCCTAGGACTAGCGGGGATCTTAGATACGCAGTATTTT. Translation: CASSLGLAGILDTQYF.

This rearrangement joins TRBV7-8 to TRBJ1-6; 7 bases are a match to TRBD1. V was pared by 1 base and J by 7 bases, with 10 bases of the junction left unmatched. CDR1 and CDR2 from the germline V gene are SGHVS and FQNEAQ. The CDR3 covers 17 residues. This chain's CDR3 is CASSLGVGGSGNSPLHF. The CDR3 region has the DNA TGTGCCAGCAGCTTAGGGGTAGGGGGCAGCGGGAATTCACCCCTCCACTTT. The variable domain in full, completed from reference TRBV7-8 and TRBJ1-6, reads GAGVSQSPRYKVAKRGQDVALRCDPISGHVSLFWYQQALGQGPEFLTYFQNEAQLDKSGLPSDRFFAERPEGSVSTLKIQRTQQEDSAVYLCASSLGVGGSGNSPLHFGNGTRLTVT.

The chain combines TRBV5-4 with TRBJ1-1; TRBD1 aligns across 12 bases. In germline, CDR1 is SGHNT, CDR2 YYREEE (reference sequence). The trim removed 4 bases at V and 5 bases at J, leaving 9 bases unmatched. This CDR3 comprises 16 residues. This chain's CDR3 is CASSGRDRGRRTEAFF. The CDR3 bases are TGTGCCAGCAGCGGCCGGGACAGGGGGCGCCGGACTGAAGCTTTCTTT. Combining the CDR3 with reference TRBV5-4 and TRBJ1-1 gives the whole variable domain ETGVTQSPTHLIKTRGQQVTLRCSSQSGHNTVSWYQQALGQGPQFIFQYYREEENGRGNFPPRFSGLQFPNYSSELNVNALELDDSALYLCASSGRDRGRRTEAFFGQGTRLTVV.

The chain has TRBV19 and TRBJ1-5, with TRBD1 identical over 9 bases. V was clipped by 5 bases and J by 0 bases; unmatched bases: 8. CDR3 length equals 17 residues. The germline V gene has CDR1 LNHDA and CDR2 SQIVND (reference sequence). CDR3 residues: CASSRQGVTNSNQPQHF. CDR3 coding DNA: TGTGCCAGTAGTCGACAGGGGGTCACAAATAGCAATCAGCCCCAGCATTTT.

The CDR3: CASSGDRFRGYTF. The DNA for the CDR3 is TGTGCCAGCAGTGGAGACCGCTTTCGTGGCTACACCTTC. The rearrangement links TRBV28 to TRBJ1-2; D gene uncertain. Germline V CDR1 and CDR2: MDHEN, SYDVKM. CDR3 length equals 13 residues. Trimming removed 5 bases from V and 7 bases from J, with 14 bases in between.

The rearrangement joins TRBV5-1 to TRBJ2-3; a weak D match, TRBD2 (6 bases). The CDR3 length is 15 residues. V was cut by 2 bases and J by 2 bases, with 12 bases left in between. Germline V gene data show CDR1 as SGHRS and CDR2 as YFSETQ. The CDR3 region has the DNA TGCGCCAGCAGCTTTCGGGGGACCTTCACAGATACGCAGTATTTT. This gives the protein CASSFRGTFTDTQYF.

The chain uses TRBV7-2 and TRBJ2-5; the D gene is possibly TRBD1 (6 bases). Germline CDR1 and CDR2: SGHTA and FQGNSA. V gave up 1 base and J gave up 7 bases, with 7 bases separating them. The CDR3 spans 12 residues. CDR3 residues: CASSLDRATQYF. The CDR3 DNA sequence: TGTGCCAGCAGCTTAGACAGGGCGACCCAGTACTTC. The full variable domain, its missing parts supplied by reference TRBV7-2 and TRBJ2-5, is GAGVSQSPSNKVTEKGKDVELRCDPISGHTALYWYRQSLGQGLEFLIYFQGNSAPDKSGLPSDRFSAERTGGSVSTLTIQRTQQEDSAVYLCASSLDRATQYFGPGTRLLVL.

J is TRBJ2-7 and V is TRBV7-9; 14 bases are a match to TRBD2. V lost 3 bases to trimming and J lost 3 bases; unmatched junction nucleotides: 4. This CDR3 contains 16 residues. Germline V lookup: CDR1 SEHNR, CDR2 FQNEAQ (reference sequence). The CDR3 reads CASSFLGTSGSYEQYF. CDR3 bases: TGTGCCAGCAGCTTCCTTGGGACTAGCGGGAGCTACGAGCAGTACTTC.

The J gene is TRBJ2-1, the V gene TRBV6-5; a possible D gene is TRBD2 (5 bases). Looked up from germline, CDR1 is MNHEY and CDR2 is SVGAGI. The CDR3 runs 13 residues. V lost 4 bases, J lost 7 bases, and 11 bases lay in between. The CDR3 DNA is TGTGCCAGCAGTTTACGAGGGCCAAATGAGCAGTTCTTC. This gives the protein CASSLRGPNEQFF.

The rearrangement joins TRBV6-5 to TRBJ2-3; 9 positions agree with TRBD2. Trimming removed 5 bases from V and 0 bases from J; junction bases left unmatched: 3. CDR1 and CDR2 from the germline V gene are MNHEY and SVGAGI. The CDR3 sequence is 15 residues long. The CDR3 sequence: CASSRLAASTDTQYF. Here the CDR3 DNA reads TGTGCCAGCAGTAGACTAGCGGCAAGCACAGATACGCAGTATTTT.

The rearrangement uses TRBV7-8 and TRBJ2-5; a possible D gene is TRBD2 (5 bases). The CDR3 runs to 13 residues. The V and J ends lost 5 bases and 4 bases respectively, with 11 bases between them. Germline-derived CDR1 and CDR2 are SGHVS and FQNEAQ. The CDR3 sequence: CASSRARGETQYF. The CDR3 DNA reads TGTGCCAGCAGCCGCGCCCGGGGAGAGACCCAGTACTTC.

This clone was seen only a few times. This chain joins TRBV10-3 and TRBJ1-1; 7 bases fit TRBD1. CDR3 length: 15 amino acids. Trimming took 2 bases from V and 1 from J; bases not matched to a gene: 4. Germline CDR1 ENHRY, CDR2 SYGVKD. CDR3 protein: CAISERQGGNTEAFF. For the CDR3, the DNA is TGTGCCATCAGTGAGCGACAGGGCGGGAACACTGAAGCTTTCTTT.

This clone has only a few counts. The chain recombines TRBV7-8 with TRBJ1-1; D remains unclear. The CDR3 runs to 15 residues. The V end was cut by 0 bases, the J end by 1 base, with 9 bases between. Germline-derived CDR1 and CDR2 are SGHVS and FQNEAQ. As DNA, the CDR3 is TGTGCCAGCAGCTTAGCGCGGGAACCGAACACTGAAGCTTTCTTT. Translation gives CASSLAREPNTEAFF.

This clone was picked up many times. This rearrangement joins TRBV9 to TRBJ2-7; 7 bases map to TRBD2. The CDR3 is 14 residues long. Germline V lookup: CDR1 SGDLS, CDR2 YYNGEE. Germline trimming cut 3 bases from V and 2 bases from J; bases unmatched to any gene: 5. CDR3 sequence reads: CASSAGLVPYEQYF. Here the CDR3 DNA reads TGTGCCAGCAGCGCTGGACTAGTACCCTACGAGCAGTACTTC.

The V and J genes are TRBV18 and TRBJ2-2, with a weak D call TRBD2 (6 bases). The CDR3 spans 14 residues. The germline gives CDR1 KGHSH, CDR2 LQKENI. V gave up 4 bases and J gave up 6 bases, with 12 bases separating them. The CDR3 nucleotides read TGTGCCAGCTCACTACAGGAGGGCCCCGGGGAGCTGTTTTTT. Amino acids: CASSLQEGPGELFF. The entire variable domain, with the rest obtained from reference TRBV18 and TRBJ2-2, is as follows: NAGVMQNPRHLVRRRGQEARLRCSPMKGHSHVYWYRQLPEEGLKFMVYLQKENIIDESGMPKERFSAEFPKEGPSILRIQQVVRGDSAAYFCASSLQEGPGELFFGEGSRLTVL.

The chain uses TRBV9 and TRBJ2-1; 12 nucleotides align to TRBD2. After removal of 4 bases from V and 9 bases from J, the junction contained 2 bases not matched to a gene. Germline V gene lookup returns CDR1 SGDLS and CDR2 YYNGEE. The CDR3 runs 13 residues. The CDR3 reads CASSTSGRSEQFF. Written as DNA, the CDR3 is TGTGCCAGCAGCACTAGCGGGAGGTCTGAGCAGTTCTTC.

V is TRBV7-2 and J is TRBJ2-1; possibly TRBD2 for D (6 bases). The V gene's germline CDR1 is SGHTA and CDR2 FQGNSA. The CDR3 length is 16 residues. V was shortened by 5 bases and J by 8 bases, with 22 bases between the two germline ends. This chain's CDR3 is CASSPLGTPIGDEQFF. The CDR3 DNA sequence: TGTGCCAGCAGCCCCCTAGGGACTCCCATCGGGGATGAGCAGTTCTTC. Variable domain in full (rest from reference TRBV7-2 and TRBJ2-1): GAGVSQSPSNKVTEKGKDVELRCDPISGHTALYWYRQSLGQGLEFLIYFQGNSAPDKSGLPSDRFSAERTGGSVSTLTIQRTQQEDSAVYLCASSPLGTPIGDEQFFGPGTRLTVL.

The CDR3 reads CASSPRLAGFTEQYF. The CDR3 coding sequence is TGTGCCAGTAGCCCTAGACTAGCGGGATTCACCGAGCAGTACTTC. The chain uses TRBV19 and TRBJ2-7; TRBD2 aligns across 11 bases. The V gene end was trimmed by 6 bases and the J gene end by 6 bases; junction bases not matched to a gene: 10. This CDR3 spans 15 amino acids. Germline V gene data show CDR1 as LNHDA and CDR2 as SQIVND (reference sequence).